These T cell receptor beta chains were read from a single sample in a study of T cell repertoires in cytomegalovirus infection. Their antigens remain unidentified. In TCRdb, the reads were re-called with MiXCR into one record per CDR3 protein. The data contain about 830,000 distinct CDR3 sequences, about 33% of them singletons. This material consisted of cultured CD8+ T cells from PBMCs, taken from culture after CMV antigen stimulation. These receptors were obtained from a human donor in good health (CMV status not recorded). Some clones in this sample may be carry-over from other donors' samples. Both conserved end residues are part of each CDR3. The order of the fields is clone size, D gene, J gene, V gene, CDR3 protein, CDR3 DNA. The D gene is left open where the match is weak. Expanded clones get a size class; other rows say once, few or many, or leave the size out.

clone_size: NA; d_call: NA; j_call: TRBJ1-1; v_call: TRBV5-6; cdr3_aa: CASSPGDLNTEAFF; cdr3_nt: TGTGCCAGCAGCCCGGGGGACCTGAACACTGAAGCTTTCTTT
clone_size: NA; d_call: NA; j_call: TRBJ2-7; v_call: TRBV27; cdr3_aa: CASSPDGLFYYEQYF; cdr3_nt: TGTGCCAGCAGCCCCGATGGACTATTTTATTACGAGCAGTACTTC
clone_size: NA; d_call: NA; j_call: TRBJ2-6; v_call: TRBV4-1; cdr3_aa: CATSAPRSGANVLTF; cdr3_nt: TGCGCCACCTCGGCTCCTCGCTCTGGGGCCAACGTCCTGACTTTC
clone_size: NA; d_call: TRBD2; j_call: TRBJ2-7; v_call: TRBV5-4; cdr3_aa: CASSLQRGSSYEQYF; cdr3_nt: TGTGCCAGCAGCTTACAGCGGGGGAGCTCCTACGAGCAGTACTTC
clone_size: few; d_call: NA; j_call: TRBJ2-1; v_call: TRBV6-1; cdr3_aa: CASSSAEQFF; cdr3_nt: TGTGCCAGCAGTTCTGCTGAGCAGTTCTTC
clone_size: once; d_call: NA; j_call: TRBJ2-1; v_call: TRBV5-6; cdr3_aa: CASSLEVYGDNEQFF; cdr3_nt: TGTGCCAGCAGCTTGGAGGTCTACGGGGACAATGAGCAGTTCTTC
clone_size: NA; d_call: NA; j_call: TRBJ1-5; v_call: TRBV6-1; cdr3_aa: CASSASLRLANQPQHF; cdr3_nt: TGTGCCAGCAGTGCTTCTCTCAGGCTGGCCAATCAGCCCCAGCATTTT
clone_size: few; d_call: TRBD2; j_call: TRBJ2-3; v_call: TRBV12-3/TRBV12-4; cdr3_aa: CASSLKAGGLQDTQYF; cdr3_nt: TGTGCCAGCAGTTTAAAAGCGGGGGGTTTACAAGATACGCAGTATTTT
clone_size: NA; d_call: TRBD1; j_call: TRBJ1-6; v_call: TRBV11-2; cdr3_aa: CASSLGAGQSNSPLHF; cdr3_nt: TGTGCCAGCAGCTTAGGGGCGGGACAGTCTAATTCACCCCTCCACTTT
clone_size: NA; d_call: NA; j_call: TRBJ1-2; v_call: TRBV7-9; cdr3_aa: CASSPFQGSGYTF; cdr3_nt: TGTGCCAGCAGCCCTTTTCAGGGATCTGGCTACACCTTC
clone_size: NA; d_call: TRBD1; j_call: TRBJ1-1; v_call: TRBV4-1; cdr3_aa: CASSQDRDSYYFTEAFF; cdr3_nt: TGCGCCAGCAGCCAAGACCGGGACAGTTATTATTTCACTGAAGCTTTCTTT
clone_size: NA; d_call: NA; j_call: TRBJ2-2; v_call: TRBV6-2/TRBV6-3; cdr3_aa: CASRLTNTGELFF; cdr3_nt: TGTGCCAGCCGGCTGACGAACACCGGGGAGCTGTTTTTT
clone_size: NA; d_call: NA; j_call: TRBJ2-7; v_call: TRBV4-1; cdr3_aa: CASSQEPGMVAYEQYF; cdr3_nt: TGCGCCAGCAGCCAAGAACCCGGGATGGTGGCCTACGAGCAGTACTTC
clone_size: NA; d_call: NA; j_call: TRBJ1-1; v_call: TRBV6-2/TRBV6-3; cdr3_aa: CASSRLGVITEAFF; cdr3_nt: TGTGCCAGCAGTCGTCTAGGAGTAATCACTGAAGCTTTCTTT
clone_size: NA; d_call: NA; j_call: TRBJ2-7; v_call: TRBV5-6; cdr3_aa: CASSKASYEQYF; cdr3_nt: TGTGCCAGCAGCAAAGCCTCCTACGAGCAGTACTTC
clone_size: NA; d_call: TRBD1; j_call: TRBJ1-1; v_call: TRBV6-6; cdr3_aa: CASVRQGTMNTEAFF; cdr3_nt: TGTGCCAGCGTCCGACAGGGAACAATGAACACTGAAGCTTTCTTT
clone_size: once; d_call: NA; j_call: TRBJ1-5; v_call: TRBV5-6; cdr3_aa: CASNLSGDQPQHF; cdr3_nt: TGTGCCAGCAACTTATCGGGAGATCAGCCCCAGCATTTT
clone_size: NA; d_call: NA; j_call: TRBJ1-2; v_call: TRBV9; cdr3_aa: CASSVDGDTKSTGYTF; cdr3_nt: TGTGCCAGCAGCGTAGACGGGGACACAAAATCGACTGGCTACACCTTC
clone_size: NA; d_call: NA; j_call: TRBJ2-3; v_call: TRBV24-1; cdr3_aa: CATRGGAGDTQYF; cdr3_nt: TGTGCCACCAGGGGGGGCGCCGGCGATACGCAGTATTTT
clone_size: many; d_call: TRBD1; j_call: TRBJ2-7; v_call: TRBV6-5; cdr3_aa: CASSYGLGRDRDYEQYF; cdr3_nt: TGTGCCAGCAGTTACGGGCTTGGACGGGACAGGGACTACGAGCAGTACTTC
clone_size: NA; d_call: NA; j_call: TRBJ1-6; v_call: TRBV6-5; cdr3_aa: CASSYWNSPLHF; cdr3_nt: TGTGCCAGCAGTTACTGGAATTCACCCCTCCACTTT
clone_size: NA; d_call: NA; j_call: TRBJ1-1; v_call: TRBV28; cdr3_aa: CASSPDSFSNTEAFF; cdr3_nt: TGTGCCAGCAGCCCGGACAGTTTTTCGAACACTGAAGCTTTCTTT
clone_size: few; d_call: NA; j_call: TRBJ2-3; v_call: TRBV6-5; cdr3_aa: CASRLGQPLMGVTDTQYF; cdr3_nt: TGTGCCAGCAGACTGGGACAACCCCTGATGGGCGTCACAGATACGCAGTATTTT
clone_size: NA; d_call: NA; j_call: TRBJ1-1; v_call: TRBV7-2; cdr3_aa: CASSLATAGGGF; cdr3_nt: TGTGCCAGCAGCTTAGCGACAGCGGGCGGGGGTTTT
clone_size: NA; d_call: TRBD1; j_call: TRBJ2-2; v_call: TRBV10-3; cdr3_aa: CAIGDSNTGELFF; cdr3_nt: TGTGCCATCGGGGACAGTAACACCGGGGAGCTGTTTTTT
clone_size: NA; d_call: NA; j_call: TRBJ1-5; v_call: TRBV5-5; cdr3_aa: CASSLSGLGHQPQHF; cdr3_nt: TGTGCCAGCAGCTTGTCAGGGTTGGGGCATCAGCCCCAGCATTTT
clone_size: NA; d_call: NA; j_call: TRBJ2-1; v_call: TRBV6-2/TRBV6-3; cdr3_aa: CAADPDGDEQFF; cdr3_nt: TGTGCCGCAGATCCCGATGGGGATGAGCAGTTCTTC
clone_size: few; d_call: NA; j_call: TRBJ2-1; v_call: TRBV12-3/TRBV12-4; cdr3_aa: CASSLAQGGYNEQFF; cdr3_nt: TGTGCCAGCAGTTTAGCTCAGGGTGGGTACAATGAGCAGTTCTTC
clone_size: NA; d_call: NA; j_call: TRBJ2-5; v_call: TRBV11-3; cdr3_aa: CASSSRGSGTQYF; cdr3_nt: TGTGCCAGCAGCTCTAGGGGTTCTGGGACCCAGTACTTC
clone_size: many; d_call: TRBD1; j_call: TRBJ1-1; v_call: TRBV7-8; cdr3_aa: CASSLDRGDTEAFF; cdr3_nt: TGTGCCAGCAGCTTGGACAGGGGAGACACTGAAGCTTTCTTT
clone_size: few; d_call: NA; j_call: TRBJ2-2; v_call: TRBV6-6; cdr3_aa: CASSYYKGWRTGELFF; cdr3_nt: TGTGCCAGCAGTTACTATAAGGGATGGCGGACCGGGGAGCTGTTTTTT
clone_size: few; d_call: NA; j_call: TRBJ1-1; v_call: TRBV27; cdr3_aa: CASSPLEGRTEAFF; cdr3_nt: TGTGCCAGCAGTCCCCTCGAGGGGCGGACTGAAGCTTTCTTT
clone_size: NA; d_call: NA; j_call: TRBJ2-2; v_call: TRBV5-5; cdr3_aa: CAIGTNTGELFF; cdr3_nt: TGTGCCATCGGGACCAATACCGGGGAGCTGTTTTTT
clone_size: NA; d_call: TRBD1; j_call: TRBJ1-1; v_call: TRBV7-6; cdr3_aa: CASSASGQGFTEAFF; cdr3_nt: TGTGCCAGCAGCGCCTCGGGACAGGGATTCACTGAAGCTTTCTTT
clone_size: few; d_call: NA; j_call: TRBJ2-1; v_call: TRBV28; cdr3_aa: CAVNPGTKGVGNEQFF; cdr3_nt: TGTGCCGTTAACCCCGGGACAAAGGGGGTGGGCAATGAGCAGTTCTTC
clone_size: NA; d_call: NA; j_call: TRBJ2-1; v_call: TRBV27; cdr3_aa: CATMGGWSSYNEQFF; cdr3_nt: TGTGCCACCATGGGCGGGTGGAGCTCCTACAATGAGCAGTTCTTC
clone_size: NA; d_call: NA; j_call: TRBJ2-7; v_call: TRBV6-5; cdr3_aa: CASSHGREQYF; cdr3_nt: TGTGCCAGCAGTCACGGACGCGAGCAGTACTTC
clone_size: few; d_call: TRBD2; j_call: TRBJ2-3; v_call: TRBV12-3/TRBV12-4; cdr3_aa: CASSLKRGGPDTQYF; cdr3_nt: TGTGCCAGCAGTTTGAAACGGGGGGGACCAGATACGCAGTATTTT
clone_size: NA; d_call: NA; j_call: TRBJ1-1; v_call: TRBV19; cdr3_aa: CASSIGPVGDTEAFF; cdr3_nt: TGTGCCAGTAGTATAGGCCCTGTAGGGGACACTGAAGCTTTCTTT
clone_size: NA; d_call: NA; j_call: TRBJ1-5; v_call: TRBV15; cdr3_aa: CATSREGDPGVAQPQHF; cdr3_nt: TGTGCCACCAGCAGAGAGGGGGACCCAGGGGTGGCTCAGCCCCAGCATTTT
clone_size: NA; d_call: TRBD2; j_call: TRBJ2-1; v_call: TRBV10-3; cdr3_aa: CAISLAGENEQFF; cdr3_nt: TGTGCCATCAGTCTAGCGGGGGAAAATGAGCAGTTCTTC
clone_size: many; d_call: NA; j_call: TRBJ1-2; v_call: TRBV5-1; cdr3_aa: CASSLDPDGYTF; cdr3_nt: TGTGCCAGCAGCTTAGATCCGGACGGCTACACCTTC
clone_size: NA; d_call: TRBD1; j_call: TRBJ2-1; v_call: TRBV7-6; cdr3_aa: CASIPGTGNNEQFF; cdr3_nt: TGTGCCAGCATACCCGGGACAGGAAACAATGAGCAGTTCTTC
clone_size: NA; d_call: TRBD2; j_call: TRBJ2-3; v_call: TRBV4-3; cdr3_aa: CASSQGPGGREATDTQYF; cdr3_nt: TGCGCCAGCAGCCAAGGTCCGGGAGGCAGGGAAGCGACAGATACGCAGTATTTT
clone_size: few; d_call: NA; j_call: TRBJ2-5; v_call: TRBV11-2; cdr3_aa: CASSSEVLQETQYF; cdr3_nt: TGTGCCAGCAGCTCAGAGGTGCTCCAAGAGACCCAGTACTTC
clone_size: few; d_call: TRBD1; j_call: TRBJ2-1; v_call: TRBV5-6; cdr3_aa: CASRIGTGWNEQFF; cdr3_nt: TGTGCCAGCAGGATCGGGACAGGGTGGAATGAGCAGTTCTTC
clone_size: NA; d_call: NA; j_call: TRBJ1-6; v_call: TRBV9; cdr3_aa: CASSVGAGVFGSPLHF; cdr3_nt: TGTGCCAGCAGCGTAGGTGCAGGGGTTTTTGGTTCACCCCTCCACTTT
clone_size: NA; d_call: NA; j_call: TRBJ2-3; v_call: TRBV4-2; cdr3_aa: CASSQDSSPADTQYF; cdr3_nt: TGTGCCAGCAGCCAAGATTCAAGTCCAGCAGATACGCAGTATTTT
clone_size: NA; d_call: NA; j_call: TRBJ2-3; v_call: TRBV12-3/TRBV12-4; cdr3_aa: CASSFASLDTQYF; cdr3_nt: TGTGCCAGCAGTTTCGCGTCCTTAGATACGCAGTATTTT